This TCR beta chain was sequenced in a study of cytomegalovirus exposure and HLA in healthy donors. Germline V gives CDR1 MDHEN, CDR2 SYDVKM. Germline trimming cut 3 bases from V and 5 bases from J; bases unmatched to any gene: 7. The CDR3 covers 15 residues. Method: immunoSEQ multiplex PCR; TCRdb's copy keeps in-frame clones and lacks some. The sample comprises around 300,000 clones, 80% to 90% of which are singletons, and 0.9% to 1.1% rests with the top ten. The TCR was taken from a young woman in good health and CMV-seronegative. Source material: PBMCs. The chain carries TRBV28 and TRBJ1-5, with 7 positions matching TRBD1. DNA for the CDR3: TGTGCCAGCAGTTTGGACAGGTCATCCTATCAGCCCCAGCATTTT. Its translation: CASSLDRSSYQPQHF.